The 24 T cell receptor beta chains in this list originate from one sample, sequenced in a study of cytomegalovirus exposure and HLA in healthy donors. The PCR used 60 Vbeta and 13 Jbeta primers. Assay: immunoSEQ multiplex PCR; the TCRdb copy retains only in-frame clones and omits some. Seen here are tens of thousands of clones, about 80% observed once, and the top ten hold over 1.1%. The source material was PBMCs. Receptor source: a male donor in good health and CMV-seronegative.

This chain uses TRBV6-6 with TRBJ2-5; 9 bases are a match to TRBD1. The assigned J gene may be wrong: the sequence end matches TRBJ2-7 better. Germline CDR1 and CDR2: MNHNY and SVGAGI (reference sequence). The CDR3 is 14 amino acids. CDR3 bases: TGTGCCAGCAGCCACCGACAGGGGGGGTACGAGCAGTACTTC. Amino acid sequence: CASSHRQGGYEQYF.

Written as DNA, the CDR3 is TGCGCCAGCAGCTACGGACCAGGGGAGACCCAGTACTTC. Translation gives CASSYGPGETQYF. The chain combines TRBV5-1 with TRBJ2-5, with D maybe TRBD1 (5 bases). The CDR3 has 13 amino acids. Trimming left V 3 bases short and J 5 bases short, with 11 bases between. In germline, CDR1 is SGHRS, CDR2 YFSETQ.

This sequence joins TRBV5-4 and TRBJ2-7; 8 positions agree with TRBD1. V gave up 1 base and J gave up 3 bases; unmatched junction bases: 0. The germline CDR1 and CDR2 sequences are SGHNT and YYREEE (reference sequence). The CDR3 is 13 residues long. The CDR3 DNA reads TGTGCCAGCAGCTTGACAGGGGGCTACGAGCAGTACTTC. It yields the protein CASSLTGGYEQYF. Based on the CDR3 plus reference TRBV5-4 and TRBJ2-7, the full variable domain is ETGVTQSPTHLIKTRGQQVTLRCSSQSGHNTVSWYQQALGQGPQFIFQYYREEENGRGNFPPRFSGLQFPNYSSELNVNALELDDSALYLCASSLTGGYEQYFGPGTRLTVT.

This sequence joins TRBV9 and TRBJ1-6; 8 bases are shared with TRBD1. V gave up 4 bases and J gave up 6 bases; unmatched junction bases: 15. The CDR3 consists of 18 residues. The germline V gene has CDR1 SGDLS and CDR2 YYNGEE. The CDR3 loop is CASSLPRTGLGGNSPLHF. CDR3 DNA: TGTGCCAGCAGCCTGCCGCGGACAGGGTTGGGGGGTAATTCACCCCTCCACTTT.

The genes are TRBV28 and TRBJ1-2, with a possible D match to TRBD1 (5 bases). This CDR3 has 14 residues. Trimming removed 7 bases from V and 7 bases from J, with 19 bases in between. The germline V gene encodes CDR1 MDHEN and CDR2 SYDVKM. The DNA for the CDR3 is TGTGCCAGCACTACCCTAAGGGGATCGGTTGGCTACACCTTC. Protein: CASTTLRGSVGYTF.

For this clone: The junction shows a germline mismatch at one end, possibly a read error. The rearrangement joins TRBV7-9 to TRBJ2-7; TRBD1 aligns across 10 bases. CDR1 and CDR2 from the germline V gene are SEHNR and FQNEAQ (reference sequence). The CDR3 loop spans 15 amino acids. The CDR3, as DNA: TGTTCCAGCAGCCAGACAGGGGGCCGTATCGGGGAGCAGTACTTC. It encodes CSSSQTGGRIGEQYF.

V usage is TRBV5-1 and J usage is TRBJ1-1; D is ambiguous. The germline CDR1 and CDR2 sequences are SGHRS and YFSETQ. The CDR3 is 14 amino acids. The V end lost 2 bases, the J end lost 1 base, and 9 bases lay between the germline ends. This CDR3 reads CASSFYSQNTEAFF. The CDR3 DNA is TGCGCCAGCAGCTTTTACAGCCAGAACACTGAAGCTTTCTTT.

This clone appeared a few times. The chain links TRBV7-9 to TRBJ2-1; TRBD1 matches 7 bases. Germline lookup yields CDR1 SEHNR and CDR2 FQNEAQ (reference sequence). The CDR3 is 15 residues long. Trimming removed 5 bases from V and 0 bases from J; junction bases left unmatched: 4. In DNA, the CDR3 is TGTGCCAGCAGCAAACAGGGGAGCTCCTACAATGAGCAGTTCTTC. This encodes CASSKQGSSYNEQFF.

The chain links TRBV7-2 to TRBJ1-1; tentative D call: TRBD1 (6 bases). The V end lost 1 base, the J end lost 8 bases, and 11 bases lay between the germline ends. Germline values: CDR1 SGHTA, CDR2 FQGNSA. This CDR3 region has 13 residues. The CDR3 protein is CASSLGITGEAFF. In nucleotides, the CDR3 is TGTGCCAGCAGCTTAGGAATAACAGGGGAAGCTTTCTTT.

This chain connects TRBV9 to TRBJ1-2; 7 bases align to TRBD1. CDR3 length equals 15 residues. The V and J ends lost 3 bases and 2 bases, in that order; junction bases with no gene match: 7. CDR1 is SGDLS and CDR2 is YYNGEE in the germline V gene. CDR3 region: CASSAAGTVNYGYTF. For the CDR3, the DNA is TGTGCCAGCAGCGCCGCCGGGACAGTCAACTATGGCTACACCTTC.

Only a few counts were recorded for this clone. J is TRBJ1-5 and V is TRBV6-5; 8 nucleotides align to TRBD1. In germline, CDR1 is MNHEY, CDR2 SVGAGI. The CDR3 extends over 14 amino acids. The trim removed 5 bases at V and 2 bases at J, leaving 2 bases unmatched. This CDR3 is CASSDRGGNQPQHF. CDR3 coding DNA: TGTGCCAGCAGTGACAGGGGTGGCAATCAGCCCCAGCATTTT.

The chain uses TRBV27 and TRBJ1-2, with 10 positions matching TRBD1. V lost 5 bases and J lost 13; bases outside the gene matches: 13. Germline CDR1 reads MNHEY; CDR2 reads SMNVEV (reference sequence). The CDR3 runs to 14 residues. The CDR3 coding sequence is TGTGCCAGCAGTCCTTTAGACAGGGGGCCCTCAATCACCTTC. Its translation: CASSPLDRGPSITF.

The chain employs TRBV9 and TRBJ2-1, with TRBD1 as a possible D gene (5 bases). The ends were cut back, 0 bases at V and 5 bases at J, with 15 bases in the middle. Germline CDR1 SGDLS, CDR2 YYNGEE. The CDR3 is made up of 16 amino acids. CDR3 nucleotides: TGTGCCAGCAGCGTAGGGCTGGGGCGCAACAACAATGAGCAGTTCTTC. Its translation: CASSVGLGRNNNEQFF.

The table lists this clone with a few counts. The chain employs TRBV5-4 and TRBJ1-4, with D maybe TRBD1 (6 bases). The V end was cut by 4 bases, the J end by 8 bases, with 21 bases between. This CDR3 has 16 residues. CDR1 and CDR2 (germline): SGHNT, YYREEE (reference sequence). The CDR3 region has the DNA TGTGCCAGCAGCCCCAGCATCGCAGACCAGGGGGAAAAACTGTTTTTT. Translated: CASSPSIADQGEKLFF.

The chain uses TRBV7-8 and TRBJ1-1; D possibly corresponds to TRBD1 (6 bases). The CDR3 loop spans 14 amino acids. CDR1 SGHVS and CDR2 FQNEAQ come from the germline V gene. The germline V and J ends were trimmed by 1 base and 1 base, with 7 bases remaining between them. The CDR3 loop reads CASSLGTENTEAFF. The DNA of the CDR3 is TGTGCCAGCAGCTTAGGGACAGAGAACACTGAAGCTTTCTTT.

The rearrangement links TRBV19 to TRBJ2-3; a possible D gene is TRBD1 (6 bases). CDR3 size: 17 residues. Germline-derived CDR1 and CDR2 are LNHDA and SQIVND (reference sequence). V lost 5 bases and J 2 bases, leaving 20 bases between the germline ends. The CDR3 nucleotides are TGTGCCAGTAGTTCACACACGGACAGCTCTTTCACAGATACGCAGTATTTT. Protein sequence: CASSSHTDSSFTDTQYF.

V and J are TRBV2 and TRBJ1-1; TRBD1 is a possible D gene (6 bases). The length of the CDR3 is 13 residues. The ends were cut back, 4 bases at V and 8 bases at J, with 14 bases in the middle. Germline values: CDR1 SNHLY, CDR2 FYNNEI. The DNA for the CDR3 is TGTGCCAGCAGTGCATTAGGGGGATCAGAAGCTTTCTTT. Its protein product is CASSALGGSEAFF. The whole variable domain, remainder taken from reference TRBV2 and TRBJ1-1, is EPEVTQTPSHQVTQMGQEVILRCVPISNHLYFYWYRQILGQKVEFLVSFYNNEISEKSEIFDDQFSVERPDGSNFTLKIRSTKLEDSAMYFCASSALGGSEAFFGQGTRLTVV.

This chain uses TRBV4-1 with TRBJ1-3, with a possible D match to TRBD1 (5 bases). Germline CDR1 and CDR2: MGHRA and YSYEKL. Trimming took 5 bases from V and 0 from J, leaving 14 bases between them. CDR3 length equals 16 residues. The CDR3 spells CASSYPGKDSGNTIYF. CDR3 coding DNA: TGCGCCAGCAGCTATCCAGGGAAGGACTCTGGAAACACCATATATTTT.

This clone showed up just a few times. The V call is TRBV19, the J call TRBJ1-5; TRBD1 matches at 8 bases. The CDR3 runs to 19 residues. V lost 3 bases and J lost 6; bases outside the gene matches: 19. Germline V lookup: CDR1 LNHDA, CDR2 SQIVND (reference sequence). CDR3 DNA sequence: TGTGCCAGTAGTATGAGGGCCAGGGGGCTCACCATAAATAGTCAGCCCCAGCATTTT. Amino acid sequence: CASSMRARGLTINSQPQHF. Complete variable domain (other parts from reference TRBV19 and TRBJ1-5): DGGITQSPKYLFRKEGQNVTLSCEQNLNHDAMYWYRQDPGQGLRLIYYSQIVNDFQKGDIAEGYSVSREKKESFPLTVTSAQKNPTAFYLCASSMRARGLTINSQPQHFGDGTRLSIL.

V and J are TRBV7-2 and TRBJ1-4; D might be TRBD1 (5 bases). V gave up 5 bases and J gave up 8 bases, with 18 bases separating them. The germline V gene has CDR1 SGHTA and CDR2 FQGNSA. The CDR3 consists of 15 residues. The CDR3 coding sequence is TGTGCCAGCAGCCCCCGTGGAGGGGCTGGCGAAAAACTGTTTTTT. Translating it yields CASSPRGGAGEKLFF.

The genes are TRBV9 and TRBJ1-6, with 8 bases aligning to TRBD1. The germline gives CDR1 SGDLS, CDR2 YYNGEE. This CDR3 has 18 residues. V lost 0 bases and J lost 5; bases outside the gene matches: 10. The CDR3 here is CASSVADLQGANNSPLHF. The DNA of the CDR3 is TGTGCCAGCAGCGTAGCGGATTTGCAGGGGGCAAATAATTCACCCCTCCACTTT.

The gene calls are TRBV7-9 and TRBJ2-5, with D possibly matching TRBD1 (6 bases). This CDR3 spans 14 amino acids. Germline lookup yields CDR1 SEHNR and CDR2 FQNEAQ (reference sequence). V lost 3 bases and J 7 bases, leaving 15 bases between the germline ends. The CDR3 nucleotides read TGTGCCAGCAGCTTCGGACAGCCCCTGGCGACCCAGTACTTC. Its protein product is CASSFGQPLATQYF.

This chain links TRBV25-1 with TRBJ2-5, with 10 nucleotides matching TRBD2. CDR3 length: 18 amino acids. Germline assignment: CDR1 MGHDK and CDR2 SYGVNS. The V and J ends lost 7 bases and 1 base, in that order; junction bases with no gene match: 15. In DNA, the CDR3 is TGTGCCAGCACCAAACCCCCTAGCGGGAGAGGTTCCCAAGAGACCCAGTACTTC. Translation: CASTKPPSGRGSQETQYF.

The CDR3 here is CASKTLGTSYGYTF. The CDR3 DNA follows: TGTGCCAGCAAAACACTCGGGACAAGTTATGGCTACACCTTC. The V call is TRBV27, the J call TRBJ1-2; a possible D gene is TRBD1 (6 bases). CDR3 size: 14 residues. V was trimmed by 7 bases and J by 5 bases, leaving 17 bases between them. CDR1 and CDR2 (germline): MNHEY, SMNVEV (reference sequence).